A selection of T cell receptor beta chains follows, all from one sample in a study. TCRdb called the 5' RACE reads again in MiXCR, with one record for every CDR3 protein. The sample consists of tens of thousands of distinct CDR3 sequences, around 28% of them appearing once. The source material was naive CD4+ T cells sorted from blood. Source of these receptors: a female donor with breast cancer. Both conserved end residues are part of each CDR3. The order of the fields is J gene, V gene, clone size, CDR3 protein. Part of the rows lack a size; the others show once, few, many or a class for expanded clones.

>TRBJ2-1|TRBV4-2|NA
CASSGGGTYNEQFF
>TRBJ2-7|TRBV24-1|NA
CATSDSYSYEQYF
>TRBJ2-6|TRBV7-9|few
CASSDTFSGANVLTF
>TRBJ2-2|TRBV7-3|NA
CASSLMSGRAGELFF
>TRBJ1-6|TRBV7-9|many
CAVKGAGDRNSPLHF
>TRBJ2-7|TRBV28|few
CASSPSGVPVSYEQYF
>TRBJ1-2|TRBV28|few
CASRQTVAYGYTF
>TRBJ2-1|TRBV12-3/TRBV12-4|few
CASSLRSAVYNEQFF
>TRBJ2-7|TRBV7-8|NA
CASSLAPSWAGEQYF
>TRBJ1-5|TRBV6-2/TRBV6-3|NA
CASRHRTGGSQPQHF
>TRBJ1-5|TRBV7-9|NA
CASSPGQGPNQPQHF
>TRBJ1-1|TRBV7-9|NA
CASSPGQGIPEAFF
>TRBJ1-4|TRBV7-9|NA
CASRGQDKEKLFF
>TRBJ2-7|TRBV20-1|many
CSARRGIGPLEQYF
>TRBJ1-2|TRBV5-1|NA
CASSSGGFDGYTF
>TRBJ2-3|TRBV12-3/TRBV12-4|NA
CASSPIQGTDTQYF
>TRBJ1-2|TRBV6-5|NA
CASGNRDRITNYGYTF
>TRBJ1-1|TRBV7-2|few
CASSLGGWRTEAFF
>TRBJ1-1|TRBV6-6|NA
CASSYPGGVDTEAFF
>TRBJ2-7|TRBV20-1|NA
CSAGGTGIDGEQYF
>TRBJ2-1|TRBV20-1|NA
CSAEGGRGGNEQFF
>TRBJ1-4|TRBV28|few
CASRRDRVNEKLFF
>TRBJ2-7|TRBV6-2/TRBV6-3|NA
CASSYRDTYEQYF
>TRBJ1-2|TRBV6-1|NA
CASSERPGAVGYTF
>TRBJ2-5|TRBV20-1|NA
CSAAGGGRSETQYF
>TRBJ1-2|TRBV6-1|few
CASTPRTSGYTF
>TRBJ1-2|TRBV9|many
CASSPRGDTLHGYTF
>TRBJ2-7|TRBV5-1|many
CASSLEGATYEQYF
>TRBJ1-2|TRBV20-1|few
CSARGTGDGYTF
>TRBJ2-3|TRBV29-1|NA
CSQGSGDTQYF
>TRBJ1-5|TRBV12-3/TRBV12-4|NA
CASSLVKGTGGILEPQHF
>TRBJ1-1|TRBV5-1|few
CASSLDLVSGGETTEAFF
>TRBJ2-7|TRBV28|NA
CASSPYLLYEQYF
>TRBJ1-1|TRBV6-1|many
CASTLPGLNTEAFF
>TRBJ2-3|TRBV5-1|NA
CASSGGGPDTQYF
>TRBJ1-1|TRBV20-1|NA
CSARDRVRGYTEAFF
>TRBJ1-3|TRBV10-3|NA
CAISGGTANTIYF
>TRBJ1-6|TRBV20-1|NA
CSAREQRANSPHHF
>TRBJ1-6|TRBV2|NA
CASSEIEGYNSPLHF
>TRBJ2-3|TRBV6-2/TRBV6-3|NA
CASSYDAELRGDTQYF
>TRBJ2-2|TRBV7-3|NA
CASSSGRANTGELFF
>TRBJ2-1|TRBV6-4|NA
CASSDTRGPRSEPFF
>TRBJ1-1|TRBV9|few
CASSPFRGEAFF
>TRBJ2-1|TRBV28|NA
CASRRGREREQFF
>TRBJ2-7|TRBV29-1|NA
CSVPHPTSGSLDEQYF